Listed below are T cell receptor beta chains from one sample, sequenced in a study of a mutant IDH1 vaccine in newly diagnosed glioma. Sequencing used immunoSEQ multiplex PCR; TCRdb keeps in-frame clones, though not all of them. The sample gives 30,000 or so clones, about 85% of which show up once; 4% to 5.5% is in the top ten. The sequences come from PBMCs, collected from a glioma patient treated with radiotherapy, temozolomide or both. Receptors originate from a woman aged 40 to 50 with glioma. The CDR3 runs from the conserved cysteine through the conserved F or W. A D gene is named only where the DNA matches it firmly. Where a row states a size, it is once, few, many or the class of an expanded clone; other rows omit it.

size: -; D: -; V: TRBV4-3; J: TRBJ1-6; CDR3: CASSQVYRDNSPLHF; DNA: TGCGCCAGCAGCCAAGTTTACAGGGATAATTCACCCCTCCACTTT
size: -; D: TRBD1; V: TRBV5-1; J: TRBJ1-4; CDR3: CASSRAGTGGEKLFF; DNA: TGCGCCAGCAGCCGGGCCGGGACAGGGGGGGAAAAACTGTTTTTT
size: -; D: -; V: TRBV5-6; J: TRBJ1-1; CDR3: CASSRRLNTEAFF; DNA: TGTGCCAGCAGCCGCCGCCTTAACACTGAAGCTTTCTTT
size: few; D: TRBD1; V: TRBV19; J: TRBJ1-1; CDR3: CASSGRTGDRGGTEAFF; DNA: TGTGCCAGTAGTGGGCGGACAGGGGATAGAGGGGGGACTGAAGCTTTCTTT
size: -; D: TRBD2; V: TRBV5-1; J: TRBJ2-3; CDR3: CASSDLTSGMWTDTQYF; DNA: TGCGCCAGCAGCGATCTGACTAGCGGGATGTGGACAGATACGCAGTATTTT
size: -; D: TRBD1; V: TRBV4-1; J: TRBJ1-3; CDR3: CASSLGTGRTGNTIYF; DNA: TGCGCCAGCAGCCTAGGGACAGGTCGGACTGGAAACACCATATATTTT
size: -; D: -; V: TRBV5-6; J: TRBJ1-2; CDR3: CASSLPPYYGYTF; DNA: TGTGCCAGCAGCTTGCCCCCGTACTATGGCTACACCTTC
size: -; D: -; V: TRBV14; J: TRBJ2-5; CDR3: CASSQGWFQETQYF; DNA: TGTGCCAGCAGCCAAGGATGGTTCCAAGAGACCCAGTACTTC
size: -; D: TRBD1; V: TRBV2; J: TRBJ1-6; CDR3: CASRRDRGSSYNSPLHF; DNA: TGTGCCAGCAGGAGGGACAGGGGGAGCTCCTATAATTCACCCCTCCACTTT
size: -; D: -; V: TRBV6-6; J: TRBJ1-5; CDR3: CASTRGQRSNQPQHF; DNA: TGTGCCAGCACCCGAGGACAGCGGAGCAATCAGCCCCAGCATTTT
size: once; D: -; V: TRBV29-1; J: TRBJ1-1; CDR3: CSSERRENTEAFF; DNA: TGCAGCTCCGAAAGACGGGAGAACACTGAAGCTTTCTTT
size: -; D: -; V: TRBV7-2; J: TRBJ1-4; CDR3: CASSQRGTLQEKLFF; DNA: TGTGCCAGCAGCCAAAGAGGCACACTCCAAGAAAAACTGTTTTTT
size: -; D: TRBD2; V: TRBV5-1; J: TRBJ2-1; CDR3: CASSLPGLASYNEQFF; DNA: TGCGCCAGCAGCTTACCGGGACTAGCGTCGTACAATGAGCAGTTCTTC
size: -; D: -; V: TRBV10-1; J: TRBJ2-2; CDR3: CASREKTRYAGELFF; DNA: TGCGCCAGCAGGGAAAAGACTAGGTATGCCGGGGAGCTGTTTTTT
size: -; D: -; V: TRBV7-2; J: TRBJ1-2; CDR3: CRTFVYTF; DNA: TGTCGGACCTTTGTCTACACCTTC
size: -; D: -; V: TRBV15; J: TRBJ1-1; CDR3: CATSRSTGSEAFF; DNA: TGTGCCACCAGCAGAAGTACAGGGTCTGAAGCTTTCTTT
size: -; D: -; V: TRBV2; J: TRBJ2-2; CDR3: CASSEALLGELFF; DNA: TGTGCCAGCAGTGAAGCGCTTCTCGGGGAGCTGTTTTTT
size: -; D: -; V: TRBV15; J: TRBJ1-1; CDR3: CATSRTGNTEAFF; DNA: TGTGCCACCAGCAGAACAGGGAACACTGAAGCTTTCTTT
size: -; D: -; V: TRBV2; J: TRBJ1-2; CDR3: CASSPWPYGYTF; DNA: TGTGCCAGCAGTCCGTGGCCCTATGGCTACACCTTC
size: few; D: -; V: TRBV7-9; J: TRBJ1-2; CDR3: CASSLGNYGYTF; DNA: TGTGCCAGCAGCTTAGGCAACTATGGCTACACCTTC
size: -; D: TRBD2; V: TRBV6-1; J: TRBJ2-7; CDR3: CASSEGLTSGRYEQYF; DNA: TGTGCCAGCAGTGAAGGGTTGACTAGCGGGCGTTACGAGCAGTACTTC
size: once; D: -; V: TRBV2; J: TRBJ1-2; CDR3: CASLGGEGYGYTF; DNA: TGTGCCAGCTTGGGGGGCGAAGGCTATGGCTACACCTTC
size: -; D: -; V: TRBV19; J: TRBJ2-3; CDR3: CASSIVDTQYF; DNA: TGTGCCAGTAGTATAGTGGATACGCAGTATTTT
size: -; D: -; V: TRBV4-2; J: TRBJ1-1; CDR3: CASSQALQGRNTEAFF; DNA: TGTGCCAGCAGCCAAGCTCTCCAGGGAAGAAACACTGAAGCTTTCTTT
size: -; D: TRBD1; V: TRBV4-1; J: TRBJ1-4; CDR3: CASSQAQGVREKLFF; DNA: TGCGCCAGCAGCCAAGCCCAGGGGGTAAGAGAAAAACTGTTTTTT
size: -; D: TRBD2; V: TRBV10-3; J: TRBJ2-3; CDR3: CAISESRGLAGEADTQYF; DNA: TGTGCCATCAGTGAGTCTAGAGGACTAGCGGGAGAGGCAGATACGCAGTATTTT
size: -; D: -; V: TRBV6-1; J: TRBJ2-1; CDR3: CASSEQGGPNEQFF; DNA: TGTGCCAGCAGTGAACAGGGGGGGCCCAATGAGCAGTTCTTC
size: -; D: TRBD1; V: TRBV13; J: TRBJ1-1; CDR3: CASSFGTGNTEAFF; DNA: TGTGCCAGCAGCTTTGGGACAGGGAACACTGAAGCTTTCTTT
size: -; D: TRBD1; V: TRBV7-2; J: TRBJ1-1; CDR3: CASSFLTGTGYSTEAFF; DNA: TGTGCCAGCAGCTTTCTTACCGGGACAGGGTATTCCACTGAAGCTTTCTTT
size: once; D: TRBD1; V: TRBV4-1; J: TRBJ1-3; CDR3: CASSQDWRQGDGNTIYF; DNA: TGCGCCAGCAGCCAAGATTGGCGACAGGGAGATGGAAACACCATATATTTT
size: -; D: TRBD1; V: TRBV27; J: TRBJ1-5; CDR3: CASSPAGTGSNQPQHF; DNA: TGTGCCAGCAGTCCAGCCGGGACAGGGAGCAATCAGCCCCAGCATTTT
size: -; D: -; V: TRBV7-2; J: TRBJ1-3; CDR3: CASSLESGNTIYF; DNA: TGTGCCAGCAGCTTAGAATCGGGAAACACCATATATTTT
size: -; D: TRBD1; V: TRBV27; J: TRBJ2-7; CDR3: CASSLIRQGNREQYF; DNA: TGTGCCAGCAGTTTGATCAGACAGGGTAATCGCGAGCAGTACTTC
size: -; D: -; V: TRBV10-1; J: TRBJ2-3; CDR3: CASSEYRALSTDTQYF; DNA: TGCGCCAGCAGTGAGTACCGGGCTCTGAGCACAGATACGCAGTATTTT
size: -; D: -; V: TRBV20-1; J: TRBJ2-7; CDR3: CSARGGYEQYF; DNA: TGCAGTGCTAGAGGTGGCTACGAGCAGTACTTC
size: -; D: -; V: TRBV23-1; J: TRBJ1-4; CDR3: CASSQSEGSFEKLFF; DNA: TGCGCCAGCAGTCAATCGGAAGGATCTTTTGAAAAACTGTTTTTT
size: -; D: -; V: TRBV30; J: TRBJ1-6; CDR3: CAWGDGNSPLHF; DNA: TGTGCCTGGGGGGACGGTAATTCACCCCTCCACTTT
size: -; D: -; V: TRBV5-1; J: TRBJ2-3; CDR3: CASRLDINQVDTQYF; DNA: TGCGCCAGCAGATTGGACATTAACCAGGTGGATACGCAGTATTTT
size: -; D: -; V: TRBV28; J: TRBJ2-6; CDR3: CASSLASSGANVLTF; DNA: TGTGCCAGCAGTTTGGCAAGCTCTGGGGCCAACGTCCTGACTTTC
size: -; D: TRBD1; V: TRBV29-1; J: TRBJ1-6; CDR3: CSVGQGGNSPLHF; DNA: TGCAGCGTCGGACAGGGCGGTAATTCACCCCTCCACTTT
size: -; D: TRBD2; V: TRBV9; J: TRBJ2-7; CDR3: CASSVRLAGSSDEQYF; DNA: TGTGCCAGCAGCGTAAGACTAGCGGGGTCGTCCGACGAGCAGTACTTC
size: -; D: TRBD1; V: TRBV4-2; J: TRBJ2-7; CDR3: CASSRGQGVDEQYF; DNA: TGTGCCAGCAGCCGCGGACAGGGTGTAGACGAGCAGTACTTC
size: -; D: -; V: TRBV10-1; J: TRBJ1-1; CDR3: CASRQGRMNTEAFF; DNA: TGCGCCAGCAGACAGGGACGAATGAACACTGAAGCTTTCTTT
size: few; D: -; V: TRBV7-2; J: TRBJ2-7; CDR3: CASSLEPTASYEQYF; DNA: TGTGCCAGCAGCTTAGAACCGACTGCTTCCTACGAGCAGTACTTC